These 25 T cell receptor beta chains originate from one sample sequenced in a study of cytomegalovirus exposure and HLA in healthy donors. A multiplex PCR was run with 60 Vbeta primers and 13 Jbeta primers. The data were produced by immunoSEQ multiplex PCR, yet TCRdb's version contains in-frame clones alone and is incomplete. The sample has 100,000 or so clones; 79% are singletons. Sequenced input: PBMCs. The receptor set was obtained from a female donor in good health and CMV-seropositive.

The chain has TRBV11-2 and TRBJ2-7; 8 nucleotides align to TRBD2. Germline V gene data show CDR1 as SGHAT and CDR2 as FQNNGV. The CDR3 contains 15 residues. V shed 1 base and J 3 bases; nucleotides not matched to a gene: 5. CDR3 DNA: TGTGCCAGCAGCTTAGCACTAGCGGACTACTACGAGCAGTACTTC. Translated: CASSLALADYYEQYF.

The chain combines TRBV11-2 with TRBJ1-6; D is unclear. V lost 6 bases and J 10 bases, leaving 19 bases between the germline ends. Germline CDR1 reads SGHAT; CDR2 reads FQNNGV. The CDR3 has 15 amino acids. The CDR3: CASSSSGEVGSPLHF. DNA of the CDR3: TGTGCCAGCAGTAGCTCGGGTGAGGTTGGGTCACCCCTCCACTTT.

As for this clone: The junction departs from germline at one end; a sequencing error may be responsible. This chain connects TRBV7-9 to TRBJ2-5, with a tentative D call TRBD2 (6 bases). This CDR3 region has 15 residues. Germline V gene lookup returns CDR1 SEHNR and CDR2 FQNEAQ (reference sequence). In DNA, the CDR3 is TGTTCCAGCAGCGAAGGACTAACCTACCAAGAGACCCAGTACTTC. It encodes CSSSEGLTYQETQYF.

This chain connects TRBV7-9 to TRBJ1-1, with D maybe TRBD1 (5 bases). The CDR3 consists of 15 residues. From germline, CDR1 is SEHNR and CDR2 FQNEAQ (reference sequence). Trimming pared 0 bases from V and 4 bases from J, leaving 12 bases between. CDR3 sequence (DNA): TGTGCCAGCAGCTTAGCGTGGGGGGGAGGCACTGAAGCTTTCTTT. It yields the protein CASSLAWGGGTEAFF.

V usage is TRBV6-5 and J usage is TRBJ2-6, with 7 positions matching TRBD2. CDR1 and CDR2 (germline): MNHEY, SVGAGI. V dropped 7 bases and J dropped 1; count of bases not matched to a gene: 4. The CDR3 has 15 amino acids. CDR3 protein: CASTLGGSGANVLTF. As DNA, the CDR3 is TGTGCCAGCACTCTCGGGGGGTCTGGGGCCAACGTCCTGACTTTC.

This clone was observed a single time. The chain combines TRBV9 with TRBJ2-5; 10 positions match TRBD1. Germline values: CDR1 SGDLS, CDR2 YYNGEE. The V and J ends lost 3 bases and 6 bases, in that order; junction bases with no gene match: 11. The CDR3 length is 16 residues. CDR3 in DNA: TGTGCCAGCAGCGAGGGGGACAGGGGAGGGCAGAAGACCCAGTACTTC. The encoded protein is CASSEGDRGGQKTQYF.

The CDR3 is CAWSPSDTEAFF. The CDR3 DNA reads as TGTGCCTGGAGTCCCTCGGACACTGAAGCTTTCTTT. The chain uses TRBV30 and TRBJ1-1; no clear D gene. CDR3 size: 12 residues. The V end was cut by 2 bases, the J end by 3 bases, with 7 bases between. Germline-derived CDR1 and CDR2 are GTSNPN and SVGIG (reference sequence).

CDR3 region: CASRLAGFQETQYF. The CDR3 DNA reads as TGTGCCAGCAGACTAGCGGGGTTCCAAGAGACCCAGTACTTC. The chain is built from TRBV6-6 and TRBJ2-5; 10 positions agree with TRBD2. The V and J ends lost 6 bases and 1 base, in that order; junction bases with no gene match: 2. The CDR3 contains 14 residues. Germline V gives CDR1 MNHNY, CDR2 SVGAGI (reference sequence).

The chain has TRBV2 and TRBJ2-7; 7 bases map to TRBD2. Germline V CDR1 and CDR2: SNHLY, FYNNEI. There are 16 residues in the CDR3. The ends lost 6 bases at V and 2 bases at J; junction bases unmatched: 13. The CDR3 protein is CASSLGWGGGTYEQYF. The CDR3 DNA reads TGTGCCAGCAGCCTTGGATGGGGCGGGGGAACCTACGAGCAGTACTTC.

The rearrangement uses TRBV7-2 and TRBJ2-5, with 11 bases identical to TRBD1. CDR1 and CDR2 from the germline V gene are SGHTA and FQGNSA. V lost 5 bases, J lost 1 base, and 9 bases stayed unmatched. The length of the CDR3 is 17 residues. CDR3 nucleotides: TGTGCCAGCAGCACCCCAGGGACAGGGGGGGGCCAAGAGACCCAGTACTTC. This codes for CASSTPGTGGGQETQYF.

This clone was observed a handful of times. The V gene is TRBV7-2, the J gene TRBJ2-2, with TRBD2 matching 8 bases. CDR1 is SGHTA and CDR2 is FQGNSA in the germline V gene. The V and J ends lost 5 bases and 6 bases, in that order; junction bases with no gene match: 8. The CDR3 runs 15 residues. This chain's CDR3 is CASSHKAGDPGELFF. DNA of the CDR3: TGTGCCAGCAGCCATAAAGCGGGAGACCCCGGGGAGCTGTTTTTT. Full variable domain (missing parts from reference TRBV7-2 and TRBJ2-2): GAGVSQSPSNKVTEKGKDVELRCDPISGHTALYWYRQSLGQGLEFLIYFQGNSAPDKSGLPSDRFSAERTGGSVSTLTIQRTQQEDSAVYLCASSHKAGDPGELFFGEGSRLTVL.

This clone was recorded a few times. The chain links TRBV5-5 to TRBJ1-2, with TRBD1 as a possible D gene (5 bases). The CDR3 covers 12 residues. Trimming removed 3 bases at V and 8 bases at J, with 11 bases between. The V gene's germline CDR1 is SGHKS and CDR2 YYEKEE (reference sequence). The DNA of the CDR3 is TGTGCCAGCAGCTCCGGACAAGGGGGCTACACCTTC. This translates into CASSSGQGGYTF.

The chain links TRBV5-6 to TRBJ1-2; weak D call: TRBD1 (6 bases). The V gene's germline CDR1 is SGHDT and CDR2 YYEEEE. V lost 1 base and J lost 5, with 21 bases in between. The CDR3 length is 17 residues. CDR3 DNA sequence: TGTGCCAGCAGCTTGAGGTTCGTCCAGGGGAGAAGTTATGGCTACACCTTC. Its protein is CASSLRFVQGRSYGYTF.

The rearrangement uses TRBV18 and TRBJ2-5, with 9 positions matching TRBD1. The CDR3 has 13 residues. V was clipped by 4 bases and J by 4 bases; unmatched bases: 1. Germline V gene lookup returns CDR1 KGHSH and CDR2 LQKENI. In nucleotides, the CDR3 is TGTGCCAGCTCACTGGACAGGGGAGAGACCCAGTACTTC. It is translated as CASSLDRGETQYF. Full variable domain (outside the CDR3, taken from reference TRBV18 and TRBJ2-5): NAGVMQNPRHLVRRRGQEARLRCSPMKGHSHVYWYRQLPEEGLKFMVYLQKENIIDESGMPKERFSAEFPKEGPSILRIQQVVRGDSAAYFCASSLDRGETQYFGPGTRLLVL.

This chain links TRBV29-1 with TRBJ2-3; 7 nucleotides line up with TRBD2. This CDR3 spans 14 amino acids. The germline gives CDR1 SQVTM, CDR2 ANQGSEA. Losses at the gene ends were 2 bases for V and 6 bases for J; bases not matched to a gene: 8. Here the CDR3 reads CSVEWGGLWDTQYF. The CDR3, as DNA: TGCAGCGTTGAATGGGGGGGGTTATGGGATACGCAGTATTTT.

The V call is TRBV7-2, the J call TRBJ2-3; possible D gene TRBD1, 6 bases. Germline CDR1 is SGHTA and CDR2 is FQGNSA. The CDR3 loop spans 17 amino acids. V gave up 5 bases and J gave up 4 bases, with 22 bases separating them. For the CDR3, the DNA is TGTGCCAGCAGCCCACCAGGGGACCGGTTCCCCCCAGATACGCAGTATTTT. Translated: CASSPPGDRFPPDTQYF.

This chain links TRBV15 with TRBJ2-1; tentative D call: TRBD2 (6 bases). V dropped 2 bases and J dropped 10 bases, with 27 bases sitting between them. Germline CDR1 LNHNV, CDR2 YYDKDF (reference sequence). The CDR3 covers 18 residues. The CDR3 coding sequence is TGTGCCACCAGCAGATACCTCGACGGACGGACTATGTACGCAGAGCAGTTCTTC. It encodes CATSRYLDGRTMYAEQFF.

This clone was picked up one time. The chain joins TRBV11-1 to TRBJ2-7; possible D gene TRBD2, 6 bases. V was pared by 1 base and J by 5 bases, with 12 bases between. The CDR3 has 14 residues. The germline gives CDR1 SGHAT, CDR2 FQDESV (reference sequence). This CDR3 reads CASSLGLGANEQYF. CDR3 DNA: TGTGCCAGCAGCTTAGGACTAGGGGCCAACGAGCAGTACTTC.

The chain has TRBV6-5 and TRBJ2-2; 7 bases agree with TRBD1. Per germline, CDR1 MNHEY and CDR2 SVGAGI. V shed 7 bases and J 2 bases; nucleotides not matched to a gene: 4. This CDR3 comprises 14 residues. The CDR3: CASTRDRNTGELFF. The CDR3 nucleotides read TGTGCCAGCACCCGGGACAGAAACACCGGGGAGCTGTTTTTT.

The chain joins TRBV4-1 to TRBJ2-1; weak D call: TRBD1 (5 bases). Germline V gene sequence: CDR1 MGHRA, CDR2 YSYEKL. V was clipped by 0 bases and J by 0 bases, with 9 bases between them. This CDR3 has 16 residues. The CDR3 DNA sequence: TGCGCCAGCAGCCAAGATAGGGGCTCCTCCTACAATGAGCAGTTCTTC. Translation: CASSQDRGSSYNEQFF.

This chain uses TRBV19 with TRBJ1-2; perhaps TRBD1 as D (5 bases). This CDR3 comprises 14 residues. Germline CDR1 reads LNHDA; CDR2 reads SQIVND (reference sequence). With 5 bases removed from V and 5 bases from J, the gap between germline ends came to 15 bases. The CDR3 DNA is TGTGCCAGTAGTGGGGCCGGGGGGGGATATGGCTACACCTTC. The encoded protein is CASSGAGGGYGYTF.

The rearrangement joins TRBV6-1 to TRBJ2-3, with 15 nucleotides matching TRBD2. CDR1 MNHNS and CDR2 SASEGT come from the germline V gene. This CDR3 contains 18 residues. Trimming removed 0 bases from V and 6 bases from J; junction bases left unmatched: 7. The CDR3 here is CASSEAGLAGGGQDTQYF. The CDR3 coding sequence is TGTGCCAGCAGTGAAGCTGGACTAGCGGGAGGGGGTCAGGATACGCAGTATTTT.

The genes are TRBV7-8 and TRBJ1-5; 7 nucleotides align to TRBD1. V lost 5 bases to trimming and J lost 3 bases; unmatched junction nucleotides: 10. In germline, CDR1 is SGHVS, CDR2 FQNEAQ. This CDR3 is 16 amino acids long. CDR3 amino acids: CASSEGVGGNNQPQHF. In DNA, the CDR3 is TGTGCCAGCAGCGAAGGGGTAGGGGGCAACAATCAGCCCCAGCATTTT.

The chain combines TRBV27 with TRBJ2-5, with 9 nucleotides matching TRBD1. The DNA end lines up better with TRBJ2-7; the J call may be wrong. The CDR3 length is 14 residues. CDR1 is MNHEY and CDR2 is SMNVEV in the germline V gene (reference sequence). The CDR3 reads CASSDRGRWAEQYF. CDR3 sequence (DNA): TGTGCCAGCAGTGACAGGGGGAGGTGGGCCGAGCAGTACTTC.

This clone was picked up a small number of times. The rearrangement links TRBV5-1 to TRBJ1-1, with D perhaps TRBD1 (5 bases). The CDR3 length is 15 residues. V was shortened by 0 bases and J by 1 base, with 10 bases between the two germline ends. In germline, CDR1 is SGHRS, CDR2 YFSETQ. CDR3 in DNA: TGCGCCAGCAGCTTGGACGGGGGGGGGAACACTGAAGCTTTCTTT. Protein: CASSLDGGGNTEAFF.